Sequencing of this T cell receptor (beta chain) was carried out in a study of beta chain features in type 1 diabetes. Details on this clone: The antigen is undetermined.

Study findings and constraints: Type 1 diabetes patients had TCRB CDR3s that were shorter (moderately but significantly so) in all four CD4+ subsets.

Of the isolated RNA, all was reverse transcribed, and so the sequenced material was expressed TCRB transcripts. Average reads for naive, central memory and regulatory T cell samples were roughly 3.5 million. Produced via immunoSEQ multiplex PCR; TCRdb's table is partial and in-frame only. Here the sample spans over 200,000 clones, 9.5% to 13% being singletons. Via CD45RO/CCR7/CD25/CD127/CD95/CD27, cells of the CD4+ naive, central memory, regulatory and stem cell-like memory subsets were sorted. Each of the sorted populations had a purity greater than 95%. Germline V CDR1 and CDR2: KGHSH, LQKENI. The V end lost 3 bases, the J end lost 6 bases, and 18 bases lay between the germline ends. The CDR3 is 15 residues long.

Material for sequencing was naive CD4+ T cells from blood. The chain carries TRBV18 and TRBJ2-7, with TRBD1 as a possible D gene (5 bases). This clonotype originated in a young man with type 1 diabetes. Here the CDR3 DNA reads TGTGCCAGCTCACCCCTCCCGACAGAGTACGGCGAGCAGTACTTC. This codes for CASSPLPTEYGEQYF.